This T cell receptor (beta chain) was recorded in a study of cytomegalovirus exposure and HLA in healthy donors. It was healthy bone marrow donors who served as donors. The CDR3 runs 15 residues. Looked up from germline, CDR1 is ENHRY and CDR2 is SYGVKD. V trimming: 6 bases; J trimming: 5 bases; junction bases outside the gene matches: 10. Study-wide results and limits: Data from an earlier analysis indicated that most TCR beta V segments were productive either about 87% or about 30% of the time. When analyzed later, a missense DCLRE1C variant was found to be linked to TCR beta V- and J-gene trimming.

Points on this clone: Its cognate antigen is unknown.

The PCR used 60 Vbeta and 13 Jbeta primers. Data came from immunoSEQ multiplex PCR; TCRdb stores just in-frame clones and leaves some out. Of over 75,000 clones listed, roughly 73% are singletons. The V gene is TRBV10-3, the J gene TRBJ2-7; 10 positions match TRBD2. This receptor was taken from a man in his fifties in good health and CMV-seropositive. The sequencing sample was made of PBMCs. In nucleotides, the CDR3 is TGTGCCATCAGGGACTTAGCGGGGGGCGTCAACGAGCAGTACTTC. As protein: CAIRDLAGGVNEQYF.